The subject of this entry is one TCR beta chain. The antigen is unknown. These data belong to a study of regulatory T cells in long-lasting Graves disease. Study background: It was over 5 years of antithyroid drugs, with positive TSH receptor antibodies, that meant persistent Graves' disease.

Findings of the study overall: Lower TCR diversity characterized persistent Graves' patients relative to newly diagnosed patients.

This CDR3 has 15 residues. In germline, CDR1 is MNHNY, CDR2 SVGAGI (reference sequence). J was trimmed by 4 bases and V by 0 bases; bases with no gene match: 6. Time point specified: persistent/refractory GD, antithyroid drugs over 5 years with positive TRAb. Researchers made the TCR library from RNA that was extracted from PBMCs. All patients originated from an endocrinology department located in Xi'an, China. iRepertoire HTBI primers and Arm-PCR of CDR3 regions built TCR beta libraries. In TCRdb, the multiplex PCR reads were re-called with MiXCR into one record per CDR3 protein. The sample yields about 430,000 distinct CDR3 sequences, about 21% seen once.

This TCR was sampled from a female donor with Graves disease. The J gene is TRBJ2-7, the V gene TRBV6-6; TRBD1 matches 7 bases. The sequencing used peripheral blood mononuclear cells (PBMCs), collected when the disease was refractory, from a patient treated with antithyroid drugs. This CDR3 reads CASSYSGQRGYEQYF. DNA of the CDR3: TGTGCCAGCAGTTACTCGGGACAGCGAGGATACGAGCAGTACTTC.